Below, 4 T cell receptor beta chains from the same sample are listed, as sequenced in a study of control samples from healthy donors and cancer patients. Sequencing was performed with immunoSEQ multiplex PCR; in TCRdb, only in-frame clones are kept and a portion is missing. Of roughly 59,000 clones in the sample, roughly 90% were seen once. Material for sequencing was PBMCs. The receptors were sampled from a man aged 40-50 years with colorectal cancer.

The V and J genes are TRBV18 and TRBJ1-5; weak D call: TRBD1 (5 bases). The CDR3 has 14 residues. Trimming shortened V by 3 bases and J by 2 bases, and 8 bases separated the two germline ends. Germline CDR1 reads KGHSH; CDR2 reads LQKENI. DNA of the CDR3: TGTGCCAGCTCACCTACAGGCGGCAATCAGCCCCAGCATTTT. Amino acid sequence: CASSPTGGNQPQHF.

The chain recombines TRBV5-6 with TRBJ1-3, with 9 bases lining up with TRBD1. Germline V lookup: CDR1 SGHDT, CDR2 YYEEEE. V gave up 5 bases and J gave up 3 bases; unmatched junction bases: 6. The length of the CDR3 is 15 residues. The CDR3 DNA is TGTGCCAGCAGATCGGACAGGGGCAATGGAAACACCATATATTTT. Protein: CASRSDRGNGNTIYF.

The CDR3 region is CASSLDRVNTGELFF. CDR3 in DNA: TGTGCCAGCAGCTTGGATAGGGTTAACACCGGGGAGCTGTTTTTT. The genes are TRBV5-4 and TRBJ2-2, with unresolved D. The ends were cut back, 0 bases at V and 2 bases at J, with 8 bases in the middle. The V gene's germline CDR1 is SGHNT and CDR2 YYREEE (reference sequence). The CDR3 covers 15 residues.

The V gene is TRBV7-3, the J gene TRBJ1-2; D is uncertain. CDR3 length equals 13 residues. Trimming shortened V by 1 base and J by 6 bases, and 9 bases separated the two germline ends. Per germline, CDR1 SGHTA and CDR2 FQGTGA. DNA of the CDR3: TGTGCCAGCAGCTTAAATGGGCTCGATGGCTACACCTTC. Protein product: CASSLNGLDGYTF.